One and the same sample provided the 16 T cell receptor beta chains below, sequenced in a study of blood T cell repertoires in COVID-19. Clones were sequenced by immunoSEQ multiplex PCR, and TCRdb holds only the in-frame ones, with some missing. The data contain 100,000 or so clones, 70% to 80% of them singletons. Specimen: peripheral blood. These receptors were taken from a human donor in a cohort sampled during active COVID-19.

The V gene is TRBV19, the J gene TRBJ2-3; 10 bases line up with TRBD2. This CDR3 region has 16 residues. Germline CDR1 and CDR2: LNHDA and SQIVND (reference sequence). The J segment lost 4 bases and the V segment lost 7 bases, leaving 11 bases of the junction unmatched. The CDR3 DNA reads TGTGCCAGTAAACACCTAGCGGGAGATGTATCAGATACGCAGTATTTT. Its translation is CASKHLAGDVSDTQYF.

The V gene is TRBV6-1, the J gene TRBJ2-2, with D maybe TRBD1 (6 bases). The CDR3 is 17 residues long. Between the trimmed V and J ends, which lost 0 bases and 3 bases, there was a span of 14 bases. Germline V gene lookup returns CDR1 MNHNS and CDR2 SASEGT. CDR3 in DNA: TGTGCCAGCAGTGAAGCGCTTGTGGGACACTACACCGGGGAGCTGTTTTTT. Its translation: CASSEALVGHYTGELFF.

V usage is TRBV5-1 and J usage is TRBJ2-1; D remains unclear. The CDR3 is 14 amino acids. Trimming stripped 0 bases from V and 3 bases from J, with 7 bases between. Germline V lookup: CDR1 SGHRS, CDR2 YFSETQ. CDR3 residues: CASSLAPGYNEQFF. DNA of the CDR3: TGCGCCAGCAGCTTGGCCCCCGGCTACAATGAGCAGTTCTTC.

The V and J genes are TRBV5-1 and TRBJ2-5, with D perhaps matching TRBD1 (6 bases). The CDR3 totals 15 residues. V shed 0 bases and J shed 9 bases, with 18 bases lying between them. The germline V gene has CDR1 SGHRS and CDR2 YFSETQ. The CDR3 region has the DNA TGCGCCAGCAGCTTGGGCGCAGGGGCCGAAGTAGCCCAGTACTTC. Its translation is CASSLGAGAEVAQYF. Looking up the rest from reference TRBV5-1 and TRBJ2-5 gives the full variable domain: KAGVTQTPRYLIKTRGQQVTLSCSPISGHRSVSWYQQTPGQGLQFLFEYFSETQRNKGNFPGRFSGRQFSNSRSEMNVSTLELGDSALYLCASSLGAGAEVAQYFGPGTRLLVL.

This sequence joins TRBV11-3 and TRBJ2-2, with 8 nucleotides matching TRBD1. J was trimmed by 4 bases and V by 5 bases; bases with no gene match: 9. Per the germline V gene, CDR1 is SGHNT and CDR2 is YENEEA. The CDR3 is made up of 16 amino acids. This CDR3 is CASSVRTGGGTGELFF. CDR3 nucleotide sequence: TGTGCCAGCAGCGTCCGTACAGGGGGAGGCACCGGGGAGCTGTTTTTT.

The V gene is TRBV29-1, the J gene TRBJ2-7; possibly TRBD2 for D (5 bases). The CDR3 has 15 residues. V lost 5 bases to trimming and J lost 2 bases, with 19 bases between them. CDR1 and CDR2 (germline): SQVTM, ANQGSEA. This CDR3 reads CSVRKAVTRAYEQYF. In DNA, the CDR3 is TGCAGCGTTCGGAAAGCGGTCACCCGTGCCTACGAGCAGTACTTC.

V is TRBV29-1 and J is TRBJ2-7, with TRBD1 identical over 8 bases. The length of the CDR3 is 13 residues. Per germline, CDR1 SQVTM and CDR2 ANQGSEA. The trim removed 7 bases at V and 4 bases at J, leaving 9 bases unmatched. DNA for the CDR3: TGCAGCGCGTCACAGGGGGTCAGGTACGAGCAGTACTTC. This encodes CSASQGVRYEQYF.

In DNA form, the CDR3 reads TGCGCCAGCAGCTTGGGAGCGGGCACAGATACGCAGTATTTT. Translating it yields CASSLGAGTDTQYF. The genes are TRBV5-1 and TRBJ2-3, with D possibly being TRBD2 (5 bases). The CDR3 sequence is 14 residues long. Per the germline V gene, CDR1 is SGHRS and CDR2 is YFSETQ. V gave up 0 bases and J gave up 1 base, with 6 bases separating them.

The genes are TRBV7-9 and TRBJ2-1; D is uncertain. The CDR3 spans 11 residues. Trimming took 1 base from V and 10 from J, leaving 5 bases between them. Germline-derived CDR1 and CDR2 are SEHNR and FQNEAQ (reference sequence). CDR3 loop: CASSLGSEQFF. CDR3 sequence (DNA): TGTGCCAGCAGCTTAGGTTCAGAGCAGTTCTTC.

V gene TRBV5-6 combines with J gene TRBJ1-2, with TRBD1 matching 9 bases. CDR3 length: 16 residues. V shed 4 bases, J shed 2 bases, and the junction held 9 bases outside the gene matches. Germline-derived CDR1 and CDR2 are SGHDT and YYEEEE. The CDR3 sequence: CASSPYYRGLNYGYTF. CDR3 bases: TGTGCCAGCAGCCCGTATTACAGGGGGCTAAACTATGGCTACACCTTC. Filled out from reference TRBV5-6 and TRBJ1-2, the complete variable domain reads DAGVTQSPTHLIKTRGQQVTLRCSPKSGHDTVSWYQQALGQGPQFIFQYYEEEERQRGNFPDRFSGHQFPNYSSELNVNALLLGDSALYLCASSPYYRGLNYGYTFGSGTRLTVV.

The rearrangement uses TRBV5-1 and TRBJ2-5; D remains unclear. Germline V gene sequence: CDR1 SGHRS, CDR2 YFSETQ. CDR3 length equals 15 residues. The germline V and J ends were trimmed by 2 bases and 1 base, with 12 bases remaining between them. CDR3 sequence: CASSFVPGPQETQYF. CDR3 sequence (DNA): TGCGCCAGCAGCTTTGTGCCAGGCCCCCAAGAGACCCAGTACTTC. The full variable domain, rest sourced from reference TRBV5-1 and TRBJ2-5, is KAGVTQTPRYLIKTRGQQVTLSCSPISGHRSVSWYQQTPGQGLQFLFEYFSETQRNKGNFPGRFSGRQFSNSRSEMNVSTLELGDSALYLCASSFVPGPQETQYFGPGTRLLVL.

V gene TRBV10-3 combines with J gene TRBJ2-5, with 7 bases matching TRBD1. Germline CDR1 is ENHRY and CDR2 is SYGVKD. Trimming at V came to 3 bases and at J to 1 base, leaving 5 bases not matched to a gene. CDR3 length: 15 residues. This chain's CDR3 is CAISDMGTAQETQYF. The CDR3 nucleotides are TGTGCCATCAGTGATATGGGGACAGCCCAAGAGACCCAGTACTTC.

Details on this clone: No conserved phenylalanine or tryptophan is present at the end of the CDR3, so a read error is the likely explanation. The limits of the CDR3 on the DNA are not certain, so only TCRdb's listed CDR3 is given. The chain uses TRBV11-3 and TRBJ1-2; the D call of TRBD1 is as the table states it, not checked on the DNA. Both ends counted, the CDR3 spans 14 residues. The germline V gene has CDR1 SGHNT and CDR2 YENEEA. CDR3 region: CASSLGQGLLWLHL.

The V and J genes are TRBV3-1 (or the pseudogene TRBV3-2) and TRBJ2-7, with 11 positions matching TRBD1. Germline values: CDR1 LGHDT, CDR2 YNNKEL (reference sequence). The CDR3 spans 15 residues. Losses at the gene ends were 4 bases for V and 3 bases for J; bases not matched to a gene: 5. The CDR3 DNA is TGTGCCAGCAGCCCTGGACAGGGGGCCAGCTACGAGCAGTACTTC. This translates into CASSPGQGASYEQYF.

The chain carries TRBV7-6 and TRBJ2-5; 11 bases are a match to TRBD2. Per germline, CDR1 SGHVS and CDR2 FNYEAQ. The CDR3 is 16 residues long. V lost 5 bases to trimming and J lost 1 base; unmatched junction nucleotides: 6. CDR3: CASSPRLAGGQETQYF. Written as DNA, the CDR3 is TGTGCCAGCAGCCCACGGCTAGCGGGAGGCCAAGAGACCCAGTACTTC.

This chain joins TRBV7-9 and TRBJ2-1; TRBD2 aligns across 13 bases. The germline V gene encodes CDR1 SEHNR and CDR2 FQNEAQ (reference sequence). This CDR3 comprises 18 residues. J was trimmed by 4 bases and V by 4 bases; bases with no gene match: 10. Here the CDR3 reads CASSSRGGTSGKYNEQFF. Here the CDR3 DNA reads TGTGCCAGCAGCTCTAGGGGGGGGACTAGCGGGAAGTACAATGAGCAGTTCTTC. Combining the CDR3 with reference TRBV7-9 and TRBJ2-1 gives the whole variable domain DTGVSQNPRHKITKRGQNVTFRCDPISEHNRLYWYRQTLGQGPEFLTYFQNEAQLEKSRLLSDRFSAERPKGSFSTLEIQRTEQGDSAMYLCASSSRGGTSGKYNEQFFGPGTRLTVL.